This T cell receptor (beta chain) was identified during a study of T cells in severe cutaneous drug reactions. About the study: Patients in acute or recovery stage gave blister fluids/cells and PBMC.

Sequenced patients had Stevens-Johnson syndrome or toxic epidermal necrolysis caused by carbamazepine. Libraries were made by iRepertoire multiplex PCR with TCR subtype-specific primers for bulk and single-cell sequencing. Primers for V, D and J regions amplified bulk TCR beta libraries. One entry per CDR3 protein, without DNA, is what TCRdb gives after re-calling the multiplex PCR reads. The table gives 20,000 to 25,000 distinct CDR3 sequences; the top ten clones make up under 8.5% of it. Notes on the study in general: Tolerant-control and healthy-donor PBMC lacked or rarely had the public CDR3 found in blisters.

By frequency, this clonotype is medium-sized. What it binds is not known. The CDR3 has 14 residues. CDR1 and CDR2 (germline): MNHNS, SASEGT. The clonotype comes from a human donor with toxic epidermal necrolysis, a severe cutaneous drug reaction. Sequencing used PBMCs. The chain combines TRBV6-1 with TRBJ2-7; TCRdb reports TRBD1, a call that lacks DNA to check it against. CDR3 protein: CASSEFRTLYEQYF.